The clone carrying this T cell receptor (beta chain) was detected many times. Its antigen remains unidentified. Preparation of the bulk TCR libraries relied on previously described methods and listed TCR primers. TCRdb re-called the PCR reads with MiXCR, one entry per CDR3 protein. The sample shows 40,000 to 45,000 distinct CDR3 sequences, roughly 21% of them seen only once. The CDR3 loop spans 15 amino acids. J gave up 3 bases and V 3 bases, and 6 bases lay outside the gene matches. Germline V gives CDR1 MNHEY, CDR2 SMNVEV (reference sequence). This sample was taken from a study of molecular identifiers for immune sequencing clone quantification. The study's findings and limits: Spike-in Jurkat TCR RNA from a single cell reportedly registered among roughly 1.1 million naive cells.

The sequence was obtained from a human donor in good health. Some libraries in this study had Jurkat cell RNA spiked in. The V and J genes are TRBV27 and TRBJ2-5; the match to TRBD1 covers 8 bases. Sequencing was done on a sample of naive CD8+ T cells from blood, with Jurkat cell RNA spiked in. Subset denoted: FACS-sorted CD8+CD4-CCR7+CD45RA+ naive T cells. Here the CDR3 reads CASSFGQGAKETQYF. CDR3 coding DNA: TGTGCCAGCAGTTTCGGACAGGGTGCCAAAGAGACCCAGTACTTC.